The 25 T cell receptor beta chains in this list originate from one sample, sequenced in a study of brain T cells in children with intractable seizures (dated by TCRdb to the early 2020s). The library came from the immunoSEQ multiplex PCR assay. Sourced from immuneACCESS, this table was stored by TCRdb with only in-frame sequences that have V and J called. A share of the clones is absent; for the studies checked, an unresolved V gene accounts for under half, and the remainder has no known explanation. This sample is represented by under 400,000 clones; 93% of them were singletons. Roughly 5.8% of the sample lies in the top ten. The sample's time point label is to be understood as: blood from clinic visit 5 months post-surgery; TSC patient then seizure free. Sequenced material: peripheral blood, taken approximately 5 months after surgery. These receptors originate from a boy under two years old with tuberous sclerosis and intractable seizures.

The chain carries TRBV5-6 and TRBJ2-1; 13 nucleotides agree with TRBD2. The CDR3 length is 16 residues. Germline CDR1 and CDR2: SGHDT and YYEEEE. With V trimmed by 0 bases and J by 10 bases, 7 bases remained unmatched. The CDR3 loop is CASSLVRLAGGGEQFF. Written as DNA, the CDR3 is TGTGCCAGCAGCTTGGTAAGACTAGCGGGAGGTGGCGAGCAGTTCTTC.

This rearrangement joins TRBV11-2 to TRBJ1-3; 8 bases agree with TRBD1. Germline CDR1 is SGHAT and CDR2 is FQNNGV. The CDR3 sequence is 19 residues long. With V trimmed by 7 bases and J by 3 bases, 20 bases remained unmatched. The CDR3 sequence is CASTQPEWDRRSSGNTIYF. The CDR3 DNA sequence: TGTGCCAGCACCCAACCGGAGTGGGACAGGCGGAGTAGTGGAAACACCATATATTTT.

The chain employs TRBV13 and TRBJ2-5; 7 nucleotides agree with TRBD2. V lost 5 bases to trimming and J lost 5 bases; unmatched junction nucleotides: 8. CDR3 length: 14 residues. Germline CDR1 and CDR2: PRHDT and FYEKMQ (reference sequence). The CDR3: CASSPVGGMETQYF. The DNA of the CDR3 is TGTGCCAGCAGCCCCGTGGGGGGGATGGAGACCCAGTACTTC.

The rearrangement links TRBV7-8 to TRBJ1-1, with TRBD1 as a possible D gene (5 bases). The CDR3 spans 14 residues. V was clipped by 2 bases and J by 5 bases, with 12 bases between them. Germline V gene lookup returns CDR1 SGHVS and CDR2 FQNEAQ. CDR3: CASSLSQGATEAFF. CDR3 bases: TGTGCCAGCAGCTTAAGCCAGGGAGCTACTGAAGCTTTCTTT.

This clone was observed a few times. The J gene is TRBJ2-7, the V gene TRBV2; D unresolved. Trimming took 0 bases from V and 5 from J, leaving 11 bases between them. The CDR3 covers 14 residues. Looked up from germline, CDR1 is SNHLY and CDR2 is FYNNEI. The CDR3 nucleotides are TGTGCCAGCAGTGAAGCACAAGGGTTGCACGAGCAGTACTTC. Translation gives CASSEAQGLHEQYF.

The V and J genes are TRBV11-1 and TRBJ2-5, with D maybe TRBD1 (6 bases). The CDR3 totals 16 residues. V lost 7 bases to trimming and J lost 4 bases, with 22 bases between them. The V gene's germline CDR1 is SGHAT and CDR2 FQDESV (reference sequence). CDR3 loop: CASTPSRGIGGETQYF. CDR3 nucleotide sequence: TGTGCCAGCACCCCCAGCCGAGGAATAGGGGGAGAGACCCAGTACTTC.

This chain connects TRBV6-5 to TRBJ1-1; D unresolved. The V end was cut by 7 bases, the J end by 1 base, with 10 bases between. The CDR3 loop spans 13 amino acids. Germline CDR1 and CDR2: MNHEY and SVGAGI. CDR3 nucleotide sequence: TGTGCCAGCAATCAACGCCGGAACACTGAAGCTTTCTTT. It is translated as CASNQRRNTEAFF.

This rearrangement joins TRBV2 to TRBJ2-1; 7 positions agree with TRBD2. Trimming took 6 bases from V and 12 from J; bases not matched to a gene: 32. Germline CDR1 is SNHLY and CDR2 is FYNNEI. This CDR3 contains 20 residues. The CDR3 region has the DNA TGTGCCAGCAGACCGTTCCTAGGGGAGGGCCCTGTTCCCCCTATCGGAACGCAGTTCTTC. This translates into CASRPFLGEGPVPPIGTQFF. Drawing the rest from reference TRBV2 and TRBJ2-1, the complete variable domain is EPEVTQTPSHQVTQMGQEVILRCVPISNHLYFYWYRQILGQKVEFLVSFYNNEISEKSEIFDDQFSVERPDGSNFTLKIRSTKLEDSAMYFCASRPFLGEGPVPPIGTQFFGPGTRLTVL.

The chain uses TRBV6-5 and TRBJ1-1; no clear D. CDR1 MNHEY and CDR2 SVGAGI come from the germline V gene. CDR3 size: 14 residues. V shed 2 bases and J shed 0 bases, with 7 bases lying between them. The chain's CDR3 is CASSYSGVNTEAFF. The CDR3 coding sequence is TGTGCCAGCAGTTACAGTGGCGTGAACACTGAAGCTTTCTTT.

V usage is TRBV7-9 and J usage is TRBJ2-2; 8 bases are shared with TRBD1. With 0 bases clipped from V and 6 bases from J, the junction kept 6 bases outside the gene matches. The CDR3 has 16 amino acids. Germline CDR1 reads SEHNR; CDR2 reads FQNEAQ (reference sequence). The CDR3 DNA follows: TGTGCCAGCAGCTTAGCTCGGACAGGGAATCCCGGGGAGCTGTTTTTT. Translating gives CASSLARTGNPGELFF.

V and J are TRBV24-1 and TRBJ2-7; D is ambiguous. The V gene lost 3 bases and the J gene lost 4 bases, with 12 bases spanning the gap. This CDR3 is built from 14 residues. The germline CDR1 and CDR2 sequences are KGHDR and SFDVKD. CDR3 nucleotide sequence: TGTGCCACCAGTGATCCGGCGCGTACTTACGAGCAGTACTTC. The encoded protein is CATSDPARTYEQYF.

The CDR3 region has the DNA TGTGCCAGCAGCGTAGGGTTAAACTCTGGAAACACCATATATTTT. Translation: CASSVGLNSGNTIYF. The chain has TRBV9 and TRBJ1-3; D call uncertain. The length of the CDR3 is 15 residues. CDR1 and CDR2 from the germline V gene are SGDLS and YYNGEE. The V end was cut by 0 bases, the J end by 0 bases, with 7 bases between.

The rearrangement links TRBV10-3 to TRBJ2-1; TRBD1 agrees at 10 bases. In germline, CDR1 is ENHRY, CDR2 SYGVKD. The CDR3 totals 14 residues. V was clipped by 9 bases and J by 6 bases; unmatched bases: 8. CDR3 coding DNA: TGTGCCATGGAAGGGGACAGGGGAAGCAATGAGCAGTTCTTC. Protein: CAMEGDRGSNEQFF.

The chain uses TRBV29-1 and TRBJ2-1; 7 bases fit TRBD1. This CDR3 has 16 amino acids. V shed 5 bases, J shed 0 bases, and the junction held 10 bases outside the gene matches. CDR1 and CDR2 (germline): SQVTM, ANQGSEA. CDR3 bases: TGCAGCGTTTACACCGACAGGGCCCCCTCCTACAATGAGCAGTTCTTC. Its protein is CSVYTDRAPSYNEQFF.

For the CDR3, the DNA is TGTGCCAGCAGCGTATCGACAGGGCGTACGGAGACCCAGTACTTC. The encoded protein is CASSVSTGRTETQYF. This sequence joins TRBV9 and TRBJ2-5; 7 bases fit TRBD1. The length of the CDR3 is 15 residues. The V gene's germline CDR1 is SGDLS and CDR2 YYNGEE. J gave up 5 bases and V 1 base, and 8 bases lay outside the gene matches.

This chain links TRBV14 with TRBJ2-3; no definite D call. Trimming left V 1 base short and J 6 bases short, with 17 bases between. Germline V gene lookup returns CDR1 SGHDN and CDR2 FVKESK. This CDR3 spans 16 amino acids. The CDR3 here is CASSQVAAWRSDTQYF. The CDR3 bases are TGTGCCAGCAGCCAAGTCGCTGCTTGGCGGTCGGATACGCAGTATTTT.

The V call is TRBV4-1, the J call TRBJ2-3; 8 bases are a match to TRBD1. This CDR3 has 16 residues. Trimming at V came to 3 bases and at J to 1 base, leaving 6 bases not matched to a gene. Germline CDR1 MGHRA, CDR2 YSYEKL. The CDR3 loop reads CASSHPDRARTDTQYF. The CDR3, as DNA: TGCGCCAGCAGCCACCCGGACAGGGCCCGCACAGATACGCAGTATTTT.

The table lists this clone with a count of one. J is TRBJ1-5 and V is TRBV30; D gene uncertain. Between the trimmed V and J ends, which lost 2 bases and 5 bases, there was a span of 10 bases. The CDR3 is made up of 13 amino acids. Germline V CDR1 and CDR2: GTSNPN, SVGIG (reference sequence). The CDR3 loop reads CAWSWGVDQPQHF. CDR3 bases: TGTGCCTGGAGTTGGGGAGTCGATCAGCCCCAGCATTTT.

The chain combines TRBV6-5 with TRBJ2-7; D may be TRBD1 or TRBD2 (5 bases each). The V and J ends lost 4 bases and 3 bases respectively, with 19 bases between them. Germline V gene data show CDR1 as MNHEY and CDR2 as SVGAGI. The CDR3 extends over 16 amino acids. CDR3 protein: CASSFSDRDADYEQYF. CDR3 sequence (DNA): TGTGCCAGCAGTTTTTCGGACCGGGACGCCGACTACGAGCAGTACTTC.

V is TRBV30 and J is TRBJ1-5; D gene ambiguous. The CDR3 length is 15 residues. CDR1 and CDR2 from the germline V gene are GTSNPN and SVGIG (reference sequence). V was shortened by 2 bases and J by 0 bases, with 11 bases between the two germline ends. CDR3 nucleotides: TGTGCCTGGAGTTTACACGCTTATAGCAATCAGCCCCAGCATTTT. It is translated as CAWSLHAYSNQPQHF.

V is TRBV7-9 and J is TRBJ2-3; D gene unclear. This CDR3 region has 12 residues. CDR1 is SEHNR and CDR2 is FQNEAQ in the germline V gene (reference sequence). V lost 1 base and J 4 bases, leaving 3 bases between the germline ends. CDR3 residues: CASSLEPDTQYF. CDR3 sequence (DNA): TGTGCCAGCAGCTTAGAACCAGATACGCAGTATTTT. Together with reference TRBV7-9 and TRBJ2-3, the CDR3 gives the full variable domain: DTGVSQNPRHKITKRGQNVTFRCDPISEHNRLYWYRQTLGQGPEFLTYFQNEAQLEKSRLLSDRFSAERPKGSFSTLEIQRTEQGDSAMYLCASSLEPDTQYFGPGTRLTVL.

The V gene is TRBV11-2, the J gene TRBJ2-1, with 9 bases identical to TRBD1. The CDR3 loop spans 14 amino acids. V was clipped by 2 bases and J by 9 bases; unmatched bases: 5. CDR1 is SGHAT, CDR2 FQNNGV, per germline. CDR3 nucleotides: TGTGCCAGCAGCTTAAACAGGGGGCGTAGTGAGCAGTTCTTC. Protein sequence: CASSLNRGRSEQFF.

CDR3 nucleotide sequence: TGTGCCAGCAGCCTGACAGATGGAGGAGTGGGAACTGAAGCTTTCTTT. Protein: CASSLTDGGVGTEAFF. This chain connects TRBV27 to TRBJ1-1; a weak D match, TRBD1 (5 bases). V was clipped by 6 bases and J by 5 bases, with 22 bases between them. Germline values: CDR1 MNHEY, CDR2 SMNVEV (reference sequence). The CDR3 is 16 residues long.

The chain couples TRBV9 to TRBJ2-7, with D perhaps TRBD2 (8 bases). V shed 3 bases and J shed 5 bases, with 24 bases lying between them. The CDR3 is 17 residues long. CDR1 SGDLS and CDR2 YYNGEE come from the germline V gene. CDR3 sequence (DNA): TGTGCCAGCAGCGCTGCCCTCCTGACAGGGCGGGGGGACGAGCAGTACTTC. It yields the protein CASSAALLTGRGDEQYF.

The chain employs TRBV30 and TRBJ1-4; no definite D call. The germline gives CDR1 GTSNPN, CDR2 SVGIG (reference sequence). V lost 0 bases and J 10 bases, leaving 6 bases between the germline ends. The length of the CDR3 is 11 residues. The CDR3 sequence is CAWSVLGKLFF. Here the CDR3 DNA reads TGTGCCTGGAGTGTCCTGGGAAAACTGTTTTTT.